Below are 6 T cell receptor beta chains sequenced from a single sample in a study of shared clonotypes between healthy human individuals. TCRdb's copy holds only in-frame clones and misses some; the assay was immunoSEQ multiplex PCR. The table shows 800,000 to 950,000 clones, with about 96% occurring only once. As defined, naive CD8 cells were CD45RO-negative and positively selected for CCR7, with terminally differentiated effector memory CD45RA+ cells excluded. Sequencing was carried out using naive CD8+ T cells sorted from blood. These receptors all come from a man aged 30 to 45 in good health.

The chain is built from TRBV12-2 and TRBJ2-1. TRBV12-2 is given as a pseudogene. The CDR3 covers 16 residues. CDR3 coding DNA: TGTGCAAGTCGCTGGAATGGCGAGAAATCCGGCAATGAGCAGTTCTTC. Translated, it gives CASRWNGEKSGNEQFF.

CDR3 sequence: CASSDSLAGEGYYEQYF. Here the CDR3 DNA reads TGTGCCAGCAGTGACTCACTAGCGGGAGAAGGCTACTACGAGCAGTACTTC. The chain carries TRBV7-9 and TRBJ2-7, with 11 bases matching TRBD2. The CDR3 covers 17 residues. Germline values: CDR1 SEHNR, CDR2 FQNEAQ (reference sequence). V dropped 6 bases and J dropped 3; count of bases not matched to a gene: 13. The full variable domain, completed using reference TRBV7-9 and TRBJ2-7, is DTGVSQNPRHKITKRGQNVTFRCDPISEHNRLYWYRQTLGQGPEFLTYFQNEAQLEKSRLLSDRFSAERPKGSFSTLEIQRTEQGDSAMYLCASSDSLAGEGYYEQYFGPGTRLTVT.

This clone was observed a single time. The chain carries TRBV7-9 and TRBJ1-2, with TRBD1 identical over 11 bases. With 5 bases clipped from V and 8 bases from J, the junction kept 10 bases outside the gene matches. Germline V gene sequence: CDR1 SEHNR, CDR2 FQNEAQ (reference sequence). The CDR3 consists of 15 residues. The CDR3 coding sequence is TGTGCCAGCAGCCTGCGGCTGGGACAGGGGGAGGGCTACACCTTC. Translation gives CASSLRLGQGEGYTF.

This chain joins TRBV5-1 and TRBJ2-3; possibly TRBD1 for D (6 bases). V gave up 3 bases and J gave up 5 bases, with 22 bases separating them. The CDR3 extends over 17 amino acids. Per germline, CDR1 SGHRS and CDR2 YFSETQ. CDR3 DNA: TGCGCCAGCAGCTCAAACCCTCTGGACAGAAAGGAAGATACGCAGTATTTT. This sequence encodes CASSSNPLDRKEDTQYF.

The chain links TRBV7-6 to TRBJ1-1; 9 bases line up with TRBD1. The CDR3 length is 16 residues. CDR1 and CDR2 from the germline V gene are SGHVS and FNYEAQ. Losses at the gene ends were 4 bases for V and 0 bases for J; bases not matched to a gene: 6. The CDR3 coding sequence is TGTGCCAGCAGCTCGGGACAGGGATCCATGAACACTGAAGCTTTCTTT. Protein: CASSSGQGSMNTEAFF.

The chain couples TRBV6-6 to TRBJ2-7; D is perhaps TRBD2 (5 bases). CDR1 MNHNY and CDR2 SVGAGI come from the germline V gene (reference sequence). V was shortened by 10 bases and J by 3 bases, with 19 bases between the two germline ends. CDR3 length: 14 amino acids. DNA for the CDR3: TGTGCCATTGCCTCCGGGATACAACTCTACGAGCAGTACTTC. Encoded protein: CAIASGIQLYEQYF.